These T cell receptor beta chains were read from a single sample in a study of blood T cell repertoires in COVID-19. TCRdb keeps only in-frame clones here, not all; method: immunoSEQ multiplex PCR. The sample lists 65,000 to 95,000 clones; roughly 79% were seen once. The sequencing input was peripheral blood. These TCRs come from a human donor in a cohort sampled during active COVID-19. Both conserved end residues are part of each CDR3. The D gene is left open where the match is weak. Where a row states a size, it is once, few, many or the class of an expanded clone; other rows omit it.

abundance	d_gene	v_gene	j_gene	CDR3nt	CDR3aa
NA	NA	TRBV28	TRBJ1-4	TGTGCCAGCAGTTCCGAGGGGGCAACTAATGAAAAACTGTTTTTT	CASSSEGATNEKLFF
NA	NA	TRBV6-5	TRBJ2-2	TGTGCCAGCAGTAGACAATTGGGTATCCACAGGGAGCTGTTTTTT	CASSRQLGIHRELFF
few	NA	TRBV9	TRBJ2-1	TGTGCCAGCAGTGAGGACAGAACCACCTACAATGAGCAGTTCTTC	CASSEDRTTYNEQFF
NA	NA	TRBV2	TRBJ1-4	TGTGCCAGCAGTGAATCACATCATCAGGATTCAACTAATGAAAAACTGTTTTTT	CASSESHHQDSTNEKLFF
few	NA	TRBV4-2	TRBJ2-2	TGTGCCAGCAGCCTACCGGGACTGGGAGTCGGGGAGCTGTTTTTT	CASSLPGLGVGELFF
NA	NA	TRBV6-4	TRBJ2-3	TGTGCCAGCAGTGACGGTGAGGGATATACGCAGTATTTT	CASSDGEGYTQYF
NA	NA	TRBV5-1	TRBJ1-1	TGCGCCAGCAGCCCGGACAGCCGAAACACTGAAGCTTTCTTT	CASSPDSRNTEAFF
NA	NA	TRBV3-1/TRBV3-2	TRBJ2-7	TGTGCCAGCAGCCAAGATCGGGCAGGGAGGCGAGGCGAGCAGTACTTC	CASSQDRAGRRGEQYF
once	NA	TRBV9	TRBJ2-5	TGTGCCAGCAGCGTAGGCGGGGCGGCCTGGACCCAGTACTTC	CASSVGGAAWTQYF
NA	TRBD1	TRBV2	TRBJ2-7	TGTGCCAGCAGTGGGGACAGGGCCGGTTCCTACGAGCAGTACTTC	CASSGDRAGSYEQYF
NA	TRBD1	TRBV6-5	TRBJ1-4	TGTGCCAGCAGAAAGACAGGGGATTTTGAAAAACTGTTTTTT	CASRKTGDFEKLFF
NA	TRBD2	TRBV10-3	TRBJ2-7	TGTGCCATCAGTGATGTCGGGACTAGAGGCGAGCAGTACTTC	CAISDVGTRGEQYF
NA	NA	TRBV2	TRBJ2-5	TGTGCCAGCAGTGAACGGTACCAAGAGACCCAGTACTTC	CASSERYQETQYF
NA	NA	TRBV19	TRBJ1-3	TGTGCCAGTAGTATGGGCCATACTGGAAACACCATATATTTT	CASSMGHTGNTIYF
NA	TRBD2	TRBV5-1	TRBJ2-7	TGCGCCAGCAGCTTGGGGCTAGCGGGGACCTACGAGCAGTACTTC	CASSLGLAGTYEQYF
once	NA	TRBV2	TRBJ1-2	TGTGCCAGCAGTGAACTAGGGAGTGTGGGCTATGGCTACACCTTC	CASSELGSVGYGYTF
NA	TRBD2	TRBV27	TRBJ2-1	TGTGCCAGCAGGCTGGTAGCGGGGGGGGACAATGAGCAGTTCTTC	CASRLVAGGDNEQFF
NA	TRBD1	TRBV18	TRBJ2-7	TGTGCCAGCTCTGCGGCGGGACAGGGGCACGAGCAGTACTTC	CASSAAGQGHEQYF
NA	TRBD1	TRBV24-1	TRBJ2-5	TGTGCCACCAGTGCCCCAACAGGGGCCAGGCGGGAGACCCAGTACTTC	CATSAPTGARRETQYF
NA	TRBD1	TRBV19	TRBJ2-7	TGTGCCAGTAGTTGGGACAGGCTCAACGAGCAGTACTTC	CASSWDRLNEQYF
NA	NA	TRBV27	TRBJ1-6	TGTGCCAGCAGTTCTTTTCAGGGGATATTGTCACCCCTCCACTTT	CASSSFQGILSPLHF
NA	TRBD2	TRBV5-1	TRBJ2-1	TGCGCCAGCAGCTCGCCGGGACTAGCGGGAGAGGTGTTCTTC	CASSSPGLAGEVFF
once	NA	TRBV5-1	TRBJ1-2	TGCGCCAGCAGGAAGGGGGATGGCTACACCTTC	CASRKGDGYTF
many	NA	TRBV9	TRBJ2-2	TGTGCCAGCAGCGTACGCACCGGGGAGCTGTTTTTT	CASSVRTGELFF
NA	TRBD1	TRBV25-1	TRBJ2-7	TGTGCCAGCAGTGTCGGGACAGGGGGGTACGAGCAGTACTTC	CASSVGTGGYEQYF
once	NA	TRBV12-3/TRBV12-4	TRBJ1-2	TGTGCCAGCACCATTGGGGGGGGCTACACCTTC	CASTIGGGYTF
NA	TRBD1	TRBV5-5	TRBJ1-2	TGTGCCAGCAGCTTGGGAGGGGGCTGGGGCTACACCTTC	CASSLGGGWGYTF
NA	NA	TRBV30	TRBJ1-5	TGTGCCTGGAGCCCAGGACAAGCACACCAGCATTTT	CAWSPGQAHQHF
NA	NA	TRBV5-1	TRBJ1-3	TGCGCCAGCAGCCTGGGGGACTCCGACGGGCCTGGAAACACCATATATTTT	CASSLGDSDGPGNTIYF
NA	TRBD1	TRBV6-2/TRBV6-3	TRBJ2-7	TGTGCCAGCAGTGTGTCCGGGACAGGGTACGGCGAGCAGTACTTC	CASSVSGTGYGEQYF
NA	TRBD1	TRBV19	TRBJ1-6	TGTGCCAGTAGTCAAAATCCGGGACAGAGAGACTATAATTCACCCCTCCACTTT	CASSQNPGQRDYNSPLHF
NA	NA	TRBV24-1	TRBJ2-1	TGTGCCACCAGTTTTGGAGGGAAAGTCGATGAGCAGTTCTTC	CATSFGGKVDEQFF
NA	TRBD2	TRBV9	TRBJ2-2	TGTGCCAGCAGGGGGGAGGGGACCGGGGAGCTGTTTTTT	CASRGEGTGELFF
NA	TRBD2	TRBV6-5	TRBJ2-2	TGTGCCAGCAGTTACCACCGGGGGGGCACCGGGGAGCTGTTTTTT	CASSYHRGGTGELFF
NA	TRBD1	TRBV28	TRBJ1-5	TGTGCCAGCAGTTGCCACGCATCGGACAGGGTTGTTTGTAGCAATCAGCCCCAGCATTTT	CASSCHASDRVVCSNQPQHF
NA	NA	TRBV6-5	TRBJ2-7	TGTGCCAGCAGTTCTTGGAGGGGGGGCCAGAACGAGCAGTACTTC	CASSSWRGGQNEQYF
NA	TRBD1	TRBV6-1	TRBJ2-5	TGTGCCAGCAGTGAAGGTCCGGACAGGGTTTTGACCCAGTACTTC	CASSEGPDRVLTQYF
NA	NA	TRBV5-1	TRBJ1-2	TGCGCCAGCAGAACCGGGTCGGAGGGCGGCTACACCTTC	CASRTGSEGGYTF
NA	TRBD2	TRBV7-8	TRBJ2-4	TGTGCCAGCAGCTTAGAACTAGCGGAAAACATTCAGTACTTC	CASSLELAENIQYF
once	NA	TRBV11-3	TRBJ2-1	TGTGCCAGCAGCTTCGGCAGGCATCCAGTCCATGAGCAGTTCTTC	CASSFGRHPVHEQFF
NA	TRBD1	TRBV11-2	TRBJ1-1	TGTGCCAGCAGCGCCAGACAGGGTCTTTTGTTGAACACTGAAGCTTTCTTT	CASSARQGLLLNTEAFF
NA	NA	TRBV28	TRBJ2-7	TGTGCCAGCGGGGGGGCCCTTTCCTACGAGCAGTACTTC	CASGGALSYEQYF
NA	TRBD1	TRBV4-1	TRBJ2-5	TGCGCCAGCAGGCAAGAAGGGACAGGAAGTTTGGAGACCCAGTACTTC	CASRQEGTGSLETQYF
NA	TRBD1	TRBV2	TRBJ1-6	TGTGCCAGCAGAGGGGGACAGCTCAATTCACCCCTCCACTTT	CASRGGQLNSPLHF
few	NA	TRBV7-9	TRBJ1-4	TGTGCCAGCAGCTTTTCGACAGCCTTGAATGAAAAACTGTTTTTT	CASSFSTALNEKLFF
NA	NA	TRBV21-1	TRBJ2-1	TGTGCCAGCAGCAATTTTATCGAAATAGCGGGCTACAATGAGCAGTTCTTC	CASSNFIEIAGYNEQFF
NA	NA	TRBV29-1	TRBJ2-4	TGCAGCGTTGTAATTGACGGGTCATCCCTGTACTTC	CSVVIDGSSLYF
NA	NA	TRBV3-1/TRBV3-2	TRBJ1-2	TGTGCCAGCAGCCACCATGCGACAGACAACTATGGCTACACCTTC	CASSHHATDNYGYTF
NA	TRBD2	TRBV7-9	TRBJ2-1	TGTGCCAGCAGCTCGGGAGGGAATGAGCAGTTCTTC	CASSSGGNEQFF
NA	NA	TRBV19	TRBJ1-1	TGTGCCAGTAGCAAAAGGGGTGAAGCTTTCTTT	CASSKRGEAFF
NA	NA	TRBV6-5	TRBJ1-1	TGTGCCAGCAGTTACGGCCTCAGTATGCACACTGAAGCTTTCTTT	CASSYGLSMHTEAFF
NA	NA	TRBV5-1	TRBJ2-2	TGCGCCAGCAGACAGGGACACACAAACACCGGGGAGCTGTTTTTT	CASRQGHTNTGELFF
once	NA	TRBV6-4	TRBJ1-2	TGTGCCAGCAGTGACTCAGGCGACTACGGCTACACCTTC	CASSDSGDYGYTF